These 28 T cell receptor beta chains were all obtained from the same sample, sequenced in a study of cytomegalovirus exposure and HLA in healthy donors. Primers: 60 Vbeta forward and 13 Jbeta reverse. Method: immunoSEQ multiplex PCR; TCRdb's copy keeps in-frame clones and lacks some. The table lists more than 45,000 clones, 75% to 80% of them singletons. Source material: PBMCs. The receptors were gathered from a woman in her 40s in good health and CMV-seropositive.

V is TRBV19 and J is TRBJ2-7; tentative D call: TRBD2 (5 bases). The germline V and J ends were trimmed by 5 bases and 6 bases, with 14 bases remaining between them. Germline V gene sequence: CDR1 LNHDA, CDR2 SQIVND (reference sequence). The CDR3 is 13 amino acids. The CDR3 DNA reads TGTGCCAGTAGTGCCCTAGGGAGATCCGAGCAGTACTTC. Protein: CASSALGRSEQYF.

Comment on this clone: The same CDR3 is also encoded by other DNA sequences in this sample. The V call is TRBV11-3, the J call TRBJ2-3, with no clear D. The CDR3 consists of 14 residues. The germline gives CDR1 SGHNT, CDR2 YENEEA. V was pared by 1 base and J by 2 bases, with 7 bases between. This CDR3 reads CASSLGGSTDTQYF. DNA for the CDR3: TGTGCCAGCAGCTTAGGCGGCTCCACAGATACGCAGTATTTT.

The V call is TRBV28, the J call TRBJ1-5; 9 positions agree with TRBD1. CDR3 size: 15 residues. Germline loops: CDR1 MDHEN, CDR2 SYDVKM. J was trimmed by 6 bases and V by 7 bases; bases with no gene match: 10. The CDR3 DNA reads TGTGCCAGCACCCTCCAACAGGGGGCGAGTCAGCCCCAGCATTTT. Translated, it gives CASTLQQGASQPQHF.

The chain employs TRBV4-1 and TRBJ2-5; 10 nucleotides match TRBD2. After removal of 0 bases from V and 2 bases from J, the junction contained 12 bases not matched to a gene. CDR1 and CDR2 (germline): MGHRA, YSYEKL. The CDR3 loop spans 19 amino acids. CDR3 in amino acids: CASSQDRPSGGVGQETQYF. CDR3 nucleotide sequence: TGCGCCAGCAGCCAAGACCGCCCCAGCGGGGGGGTCGGTCAAGAGACCCAGTACTTC.

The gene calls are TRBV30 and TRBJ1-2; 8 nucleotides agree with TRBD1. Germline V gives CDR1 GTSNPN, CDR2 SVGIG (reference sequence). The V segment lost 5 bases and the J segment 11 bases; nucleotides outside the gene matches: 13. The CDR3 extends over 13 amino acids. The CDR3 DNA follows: TGTGCCTGGCTCTCGACAGGGGCTAGCCCGTACACCTTC. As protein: CAWLSTGASPYTF.

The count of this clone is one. CDR3 DNA sequence: TGTGCCATCAGTGCGGAGAGGGGGAATCCCCAGCATTTT. Its protein product is CAISAERGNPQHF. This chain joins TRBV10-3 and TRBJ1-5; possible D gene TRBD1, 6 bases. CDR3 length equals 13 residues. Germline values: CDR1 ENHRY, CDR2 SYGVKD. Trimming pared 4 bases from V and 10 bases from J, leaving 14 bases between.

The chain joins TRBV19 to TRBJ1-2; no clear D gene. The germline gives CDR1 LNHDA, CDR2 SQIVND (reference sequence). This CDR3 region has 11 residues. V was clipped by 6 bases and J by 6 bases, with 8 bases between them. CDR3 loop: CASRQQNGYTF. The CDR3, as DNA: TGTGCCAGTAGGCAACAGAATGGCTACACCTTC.

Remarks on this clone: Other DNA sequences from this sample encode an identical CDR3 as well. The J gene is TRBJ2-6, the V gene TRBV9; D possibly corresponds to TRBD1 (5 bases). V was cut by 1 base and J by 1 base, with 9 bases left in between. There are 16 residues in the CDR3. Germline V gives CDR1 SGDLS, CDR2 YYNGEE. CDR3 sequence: CASSVTQGSGANVLTF. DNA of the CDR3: TGTGCCAGCAGCGTAACTCAGGGTTCTGGGGCCAACGTCCTGACTTTC.

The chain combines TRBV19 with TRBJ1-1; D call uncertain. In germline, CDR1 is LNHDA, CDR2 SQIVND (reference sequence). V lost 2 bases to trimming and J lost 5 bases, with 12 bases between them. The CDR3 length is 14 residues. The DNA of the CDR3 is TGTGCCAGTAGTATACCCCGGAGGGAGACTGAAGCTTTCTTT. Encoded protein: CASSIPRRETEAFF.

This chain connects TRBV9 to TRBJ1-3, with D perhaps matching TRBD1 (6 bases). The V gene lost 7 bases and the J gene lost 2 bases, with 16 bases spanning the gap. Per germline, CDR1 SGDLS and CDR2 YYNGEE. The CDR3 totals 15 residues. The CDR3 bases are TGTGCCAGCGACCGCGGTGGGGGCACTGGAAACACCATATATTTT. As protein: CASDRGGGTGNTIYF.

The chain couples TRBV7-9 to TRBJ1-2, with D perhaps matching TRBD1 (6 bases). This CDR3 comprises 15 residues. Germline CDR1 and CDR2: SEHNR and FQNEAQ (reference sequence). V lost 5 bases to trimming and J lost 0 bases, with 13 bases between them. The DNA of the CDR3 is TGTGCCAGCAGCCGGCCGGACAGCCCTAACTATGGCTACACCTTC. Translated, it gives CASSRPDSPNYGYTF. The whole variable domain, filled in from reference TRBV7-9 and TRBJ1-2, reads DTGVSQNPRHKITKRGQNVTFRCDPISEHNRLYWYRQTLGQGPEFLTYFQNEAQLEKSRLLSDRFSAERPKGSFSTLEIQRTEQGDSAMYLCASSRPDSPNYGYTFGSGTRLTVV.

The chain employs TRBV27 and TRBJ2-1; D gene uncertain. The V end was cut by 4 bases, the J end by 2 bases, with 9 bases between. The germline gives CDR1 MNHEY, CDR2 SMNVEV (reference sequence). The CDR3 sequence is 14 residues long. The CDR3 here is CASSSLVTYNEQFF. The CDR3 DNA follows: TGTGCCAGCAGTTCTCTAGTTACCTACAATGAGCAGTTCTTC.

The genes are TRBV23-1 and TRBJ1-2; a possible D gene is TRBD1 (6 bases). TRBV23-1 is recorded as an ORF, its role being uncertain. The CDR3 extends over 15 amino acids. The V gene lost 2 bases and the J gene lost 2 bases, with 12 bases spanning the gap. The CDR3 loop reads CASSQVLQGNYGYTF. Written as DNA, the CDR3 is TGCGCCAGCAGTCAAGTTCTTCAGGGGAACTATGGCTACACCTTC.

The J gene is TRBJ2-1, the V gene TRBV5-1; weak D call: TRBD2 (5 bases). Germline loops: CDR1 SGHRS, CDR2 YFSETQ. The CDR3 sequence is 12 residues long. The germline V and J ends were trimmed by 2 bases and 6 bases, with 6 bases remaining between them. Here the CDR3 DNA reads TGCGCCAGCAGCTTTGAGGGCAATGAGCAGTTCTTC. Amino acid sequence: CASSFEGNEQFF.

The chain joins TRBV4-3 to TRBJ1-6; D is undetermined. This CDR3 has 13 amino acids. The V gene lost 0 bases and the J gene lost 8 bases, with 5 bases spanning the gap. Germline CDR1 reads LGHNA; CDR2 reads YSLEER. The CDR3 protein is CASSQDRDSPLHF. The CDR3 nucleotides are TGCGCCAGCAGCCAAGATCGCGATTCACCCCTCCACTTT.

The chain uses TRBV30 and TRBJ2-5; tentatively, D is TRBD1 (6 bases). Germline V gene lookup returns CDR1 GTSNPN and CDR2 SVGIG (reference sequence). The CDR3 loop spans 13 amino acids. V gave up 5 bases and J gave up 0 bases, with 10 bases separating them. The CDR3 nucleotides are TGTGCCTGGGCCGGACAGTACCAAGAGACCCAGTACTTC. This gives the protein CAWAGQYQETQYF. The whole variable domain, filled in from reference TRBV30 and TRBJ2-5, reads SQTIHQWPATLVQPVGSPLSLECTVEGTSNPNLYWYRQAAGRGLQLLFYSVGIGQISSEVPQNLSASRPQDRQFILSSKKLLLSDSGFYLCAWAGQYQETQYFGPGTRLLVL.

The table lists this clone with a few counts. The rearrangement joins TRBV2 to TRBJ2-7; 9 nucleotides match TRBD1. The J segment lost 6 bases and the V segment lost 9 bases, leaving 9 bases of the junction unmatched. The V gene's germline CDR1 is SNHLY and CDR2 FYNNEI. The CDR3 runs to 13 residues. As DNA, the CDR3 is TGTGCCAGTGGGACAGGGCTAGCTCTCGAGCAGTACTTC. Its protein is CASGTGLALEQYF.

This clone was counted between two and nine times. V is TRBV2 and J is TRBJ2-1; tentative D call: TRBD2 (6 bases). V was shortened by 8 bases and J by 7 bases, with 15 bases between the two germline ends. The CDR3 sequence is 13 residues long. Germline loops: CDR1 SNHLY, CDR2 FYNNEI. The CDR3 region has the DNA TGTGCCAGCCGAGGGGACGGAGGGAATGAGCAGTTCTTC. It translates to CASRGDGGNEQFF.

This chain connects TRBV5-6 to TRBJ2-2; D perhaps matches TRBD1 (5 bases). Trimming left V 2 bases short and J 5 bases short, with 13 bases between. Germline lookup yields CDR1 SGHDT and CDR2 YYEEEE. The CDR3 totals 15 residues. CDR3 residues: CASSFSPGITGELFF. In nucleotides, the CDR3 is TGTGCCAGCAGCTTCTCTCCAGGGATTACCGGGGAGCTGTTTTTT. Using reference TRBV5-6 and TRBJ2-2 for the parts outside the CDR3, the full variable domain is DAGVTQSPTHLIKTRGQQVTLRCSPKSGHDTVSWYQQALGQGPQFIFQYYEEEERQRGNFPDRFSGHQFPNYSSELNVNALLLGDSALYLCASSFSPGITGELFFGEGSRLTVL.

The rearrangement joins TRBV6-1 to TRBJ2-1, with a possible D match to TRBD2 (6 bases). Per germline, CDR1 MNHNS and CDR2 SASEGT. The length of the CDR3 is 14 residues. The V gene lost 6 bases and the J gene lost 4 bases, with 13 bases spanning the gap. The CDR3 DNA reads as TGTGCCAGCAGCCTGCGGGACTCTTACAATGAGCAGTTCTTC. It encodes CASSLRDSYNEQFF.

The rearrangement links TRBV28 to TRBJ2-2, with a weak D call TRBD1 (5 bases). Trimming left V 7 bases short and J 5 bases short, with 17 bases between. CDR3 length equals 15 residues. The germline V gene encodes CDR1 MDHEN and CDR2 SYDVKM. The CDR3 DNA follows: TGTGCCAGCAAGCTCATGGGGCCAAGGACCGGGGAGCTGTTTTTT. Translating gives CASKLMGPRTGELFF.

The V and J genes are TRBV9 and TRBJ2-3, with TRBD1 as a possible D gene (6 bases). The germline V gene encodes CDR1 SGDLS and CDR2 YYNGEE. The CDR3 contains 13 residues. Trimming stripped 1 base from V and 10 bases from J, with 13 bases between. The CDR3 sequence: CASSVLDEGAQYF. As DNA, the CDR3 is TGTGCCAGCAGCGTATTAGACGAGGGGGCGCAGTATTTT.

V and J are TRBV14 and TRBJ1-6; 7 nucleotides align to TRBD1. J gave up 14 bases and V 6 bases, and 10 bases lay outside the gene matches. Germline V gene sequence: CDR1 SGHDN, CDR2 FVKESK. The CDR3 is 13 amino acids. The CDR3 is CASSRQGPQSLHF. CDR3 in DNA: TGTGCCAGCAGTAGACAGGGCCCGCAGTCCCTCCACTTT. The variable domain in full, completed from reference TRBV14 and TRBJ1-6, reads EAGVTQFPSHSVIEKGQTVTLRCDPISGHDNLYWYRRVMGKEIKFLLHFVKESKQDESGMPNNRFLAERTGGTYSTLKVQPAELEDSGVYFCASSRQGPQSLHFGNGTRLTVT.

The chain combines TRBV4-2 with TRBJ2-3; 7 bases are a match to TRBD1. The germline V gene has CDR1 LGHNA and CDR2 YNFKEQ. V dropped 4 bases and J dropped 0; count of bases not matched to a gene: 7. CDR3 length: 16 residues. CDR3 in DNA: TGTGCCAGCAGCCCGTTAGGGACAGCTAGCACAGATACGCAGTATTTT. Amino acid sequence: CASSPLGTASTDTQYF.

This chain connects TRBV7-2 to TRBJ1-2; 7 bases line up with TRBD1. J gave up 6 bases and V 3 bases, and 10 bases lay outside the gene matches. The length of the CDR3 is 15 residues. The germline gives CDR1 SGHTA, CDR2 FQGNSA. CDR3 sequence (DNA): TGTGCCAGCAGCTTTGAGAGTCAGGGGACAGATGGCTACACCTTC. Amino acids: CASSFESQGTDGYTF.

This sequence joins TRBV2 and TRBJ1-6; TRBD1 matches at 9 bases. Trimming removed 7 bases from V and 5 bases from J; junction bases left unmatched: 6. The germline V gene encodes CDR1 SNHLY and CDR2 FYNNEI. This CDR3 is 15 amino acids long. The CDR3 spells CASKTGTGHNSPLHF. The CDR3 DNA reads TGTGCCAGCAAAACCGGGACAGGGCATAATTCACCCCTCCACTTT.

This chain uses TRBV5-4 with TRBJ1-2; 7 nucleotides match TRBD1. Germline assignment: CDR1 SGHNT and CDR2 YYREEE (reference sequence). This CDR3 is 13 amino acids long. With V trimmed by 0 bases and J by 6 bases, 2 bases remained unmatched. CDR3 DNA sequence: TGTGCCAGCAGCTTGGAGGGGGCGGATGGCTACACCTTC. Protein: CASSLEGADGYTF.

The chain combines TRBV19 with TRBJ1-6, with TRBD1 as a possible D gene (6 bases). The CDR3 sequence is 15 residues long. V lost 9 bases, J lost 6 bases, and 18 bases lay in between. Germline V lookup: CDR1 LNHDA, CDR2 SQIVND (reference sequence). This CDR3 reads CASQKGDRTNSPLHF. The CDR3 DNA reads TGTGCCAGCCAAAAAGGCGACAGGACTAATTCACCCCTCCACTTT. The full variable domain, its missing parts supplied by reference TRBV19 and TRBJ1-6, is DGGITQSPKYLFRKEGQNVTLSCEQNLNHDAMYWYRQDPGQGLRLIYYSQIVNDFQKGDIAEGYSVSREKKESFPLTVTSAQKNPTAFYLCASQKGDRTNSPLHFGNGTRLTVT.